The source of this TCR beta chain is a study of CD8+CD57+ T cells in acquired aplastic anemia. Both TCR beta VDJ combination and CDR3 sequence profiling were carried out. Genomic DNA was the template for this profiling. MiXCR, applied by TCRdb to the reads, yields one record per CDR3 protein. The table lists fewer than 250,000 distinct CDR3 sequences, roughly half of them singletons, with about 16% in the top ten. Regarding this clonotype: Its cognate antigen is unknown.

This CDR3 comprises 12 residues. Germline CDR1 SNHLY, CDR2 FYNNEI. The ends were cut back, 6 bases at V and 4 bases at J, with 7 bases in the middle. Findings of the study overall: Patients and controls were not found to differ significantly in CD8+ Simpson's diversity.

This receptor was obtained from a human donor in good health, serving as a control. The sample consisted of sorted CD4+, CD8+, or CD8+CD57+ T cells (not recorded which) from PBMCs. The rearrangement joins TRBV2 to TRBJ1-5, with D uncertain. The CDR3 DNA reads TGTGCCAGCAGACGGTTTAATCAGCCCCAGCATTTT. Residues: CASRRFNQPQHF.